This T cell receptor (beta chain) stems from a study of blood T cell repertoires in COVID-19. About the study: Some COVID-19 samples were acute and others convalescent; all came from the United States, Italy and Spain. Sample material is recorded as cDNA or gDNA derived from T cells, B-cell-depleted T cells, or PBMCs.

This CDR3 has 16 residues. Germline lookup yields CDR1 SNHLY and CDR2 FYNNEI. The V and J ends lost 1 base and 2 bases respectively, with 14 bases between them. Original handling: Scientists estimated how many nucleated cells there were by amplifying reference gene primers. The repertoire was sequenced with immunoSEQ multiplex PCR; TCRdb's copy has only in-frame clones and lacks some. V, J and clone size were drawn from that table, and D and trimming were deduced from the DNA. The sample has roughly 35,000 clones; more than 75% are singletons. Sequenced sample: peripheral blood. The V gene is TRBV2, the J gene TRBJ1-1, with D unclear. The receptor comes from a man in his 70s with acute or convalescent COVID-19. The CDR3 DNA reads as TGTGCCAGCAGTGAAGTTAGGTGGGCAAGTAACACTGAAGCTTTCTTT. Translating gives CASSEVRWASNTEAFF.